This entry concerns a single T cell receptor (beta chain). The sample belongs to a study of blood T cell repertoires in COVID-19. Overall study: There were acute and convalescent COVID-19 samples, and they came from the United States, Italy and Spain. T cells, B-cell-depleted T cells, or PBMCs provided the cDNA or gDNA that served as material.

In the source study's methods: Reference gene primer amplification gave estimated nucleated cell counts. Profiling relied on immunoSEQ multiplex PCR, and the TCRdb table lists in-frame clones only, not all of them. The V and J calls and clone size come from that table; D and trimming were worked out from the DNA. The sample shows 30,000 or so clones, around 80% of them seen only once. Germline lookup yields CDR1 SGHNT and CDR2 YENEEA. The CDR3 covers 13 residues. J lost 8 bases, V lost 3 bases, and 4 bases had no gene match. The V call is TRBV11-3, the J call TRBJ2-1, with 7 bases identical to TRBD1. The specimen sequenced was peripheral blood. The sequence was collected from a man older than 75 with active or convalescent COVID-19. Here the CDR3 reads CASSLGQGDEQFF. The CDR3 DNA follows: TGTGCCAGCAGCTTGGGGCAGGGGGATGAGCAGTTCTTC.